This paragraph reports one TCR beta chain. The antigen it binds to is not known. Base-call qualities are not available, and no considerably larger clone is one nucleotide away. These data originate in a study of a mutant IDH1 vaccine in newly diagnosed glioma (dated by TCRdb to about 2021). Notes on the research overall: Vaccination began 4-6 weeks after radiotherapy alone, or alongside temozolomide cycles in the chemotherapy-containing groups. For exploratory analyses, longitudinal TCRB deep sequencing was carried out in 25 treated patients wherever samples were available. Six visits were used for peripheral blood collection: V03 (baseline), V05, V07, V10, V12 and V13. The roughly 30 treated patients were 62.5% male and roughly 40% female, with a mean age of around 40 years. Before enrollment, patients had received standard therapy of radiotherapy alone, temozolomide alone, or radiochemotherapy with temozolomide; most received the combination. The week-35 safety follow-up took place at visit V12, and the week-47 end of study took place at visit V13.

Library method: the immunoSEQ multiplex PCR assay. The hsTCRB Kit was used according to the manufacturer's protocol to amplify rearranged TCR beta chain sequences. An Illumina MiSeq was used to sequence the TCRB libraries. The authors' analysis ran thus. Demultiplexing, trimming and gene mapping were performed with the kit vendor's proprietary platform. TCRdb's version of the immuneACCESS table is confined to in-frame rearrangements and falls short of the full clone set. An unresolved V gene accounts for under half of the shortfall where checked; the remainder is of unknown origin. V and J calls and clone size follow that table, whereas D and trimming were derived from the DNA. Across this sample there are about 50,000 clones, with 84% seen only once. The ten top clones hold roughly 4% of the sample. Results and caveats for the whole study, not just this receptor: Across multiple MHC alleles, vaccine-induced immune responses were seen in around 93% of patients. PBMC samples for TCRB deep sequencing were selected based on availability. According to the authors, sample limitations meant that analyses of patient blood samples could not be reproduced. Changes in the top peripheral T cell clonotypes picked up by TCRB sequencing did not appear to be linked to pseudoprogression.

The time point tag for this specimen amounts to: week 35, safety follow-up. Each vaccine dose, consisting of 300 ug of a 20-mer mutant IDH1 peptide in Montanide, was administered subcutaneously with topical imiquimod. Patients received eight vaccinations in weeks 1, 3, 5, 7, 11, 15, 19 and 23, corresponding to visits V03 through V10. The donors had newly diagnosed IDH1-mutant astrocytomas of WHO grade 3 or 4 that showed loss of nuclear ATRX. The samples were drawn from NOA16, a multicentre, single-arm, open-label phase I trial in Germany that tested a mutant IDH1 peptide vaccine in humans for the first time. Genomic DNA for TCRB sequencing was extracted from EDTA blood using the DNeasy Blood and Tissue Kit. This clonotype was obtained from a woman aged 18-29 years with glioma. The sample in question was PBMCs, obtained from a glioma patient whose treatment included an IDH1 peptide vaccine.

This receptor carries the CDR3 CASSPVGRGLYNSPLHF. The DNA sequence is TGTGCCAGCAGTCCCGTGGGTCGGGGGTTATATAATTCACCCCTCCACTTT. Rearrangement joined TRBV28 to TRBJ1-6, with TRBD1 tentatively as D gene (5 bases match). V and J lose 5 bases and 4 bases, and a span of 18 bases separates them. The CDR3, from cysteine to phenylalanine, totals 17 residues. Only the CDR3 region is kept as DNA, spanning 51 bases read in frame from base 1. For CDR1 and CDR2, the germline V gene lists MDHEN and SYDVKM.